This T cell receptor beta chain comes out of a study of naive and memory T cell subsets (TCRdb year 2017). Notes on the research overall: An open-source, UMI-based TCR alpha and beta sequencing pipeline was applied to sorted naive and memory peripheral blood T cell subsets. IgG serology results and the functional CMV T cell responses were in complete agreement. RNA was DNase-treated and reverse transcribed with TCR constant-region primers, mostly using SuperScript III.

The protocol used for the library was UMI-ligation and nested PCR. The beta constant-region primer consisted of an equimolar mixture of two oligonucleotides that together covered TRBC1 and TRBC2. The ligated cDNA went through four rounds of PCR with nested alpha and beta constant-region primers together with the SP2 primer. T4 RNA ligase 1 ligated a single-stranded oligonucleotide carrying the SP2 primer and a 12-nucleotide UMI to the cDNA 3' end. Incubation of the ligation reaction was carried out at 16 degrees C for 20-24 hours. PCR2 was usually performed as a SYBR Green qPCR and halted at a preset threshold so that over-amplification would not occur. All purifications after the first were performed with Agencourt AMPure XP magnetic beads. Library quantification was done by Qubit, followed by a TapeStation check on which the main peak was expected at around 650 bp. Sequencing of the pooled libraries was done on an Illumina MiSeq using v2 2x251 paired-end kits, which typically yielded roughly 0.95-2.2 million reads per sample. Each sample was pooled at approximately 4.3 nM, and about 5-8% PhiX was included to help cluster recognition. As for the authors' bioinformatics: V and J genes were assigned to Demultiplexor-processed FASTQ reads by Decombinator through tag matching, with a single base-pair mismatch being allowed. Collapsinator used UMIs to correct both sequencing errors and frequency errors arising from PCR heterogeneity. CDR3Translator translated TCRs and extracted CDR3s from the conserved cysteine to the FGXG phenylalanine, flagging non-productive sequences. Gini, Shannon entropy and inverse Simpson indices were computed after subsampling the repertoires to the same number of UMI-defined TCRs. Clonotype abundance distributions were fitted to a power law by maximum likelihood within the linear range. When run on a single naive CD8 sample, MIGEC and the pipeline yielded similar UMI counts, similar unique TCR numbers and similar clonal distributions. In one analysis, naive TCRs also found in any memory subset of the same donor were removed from the naive repertoire. Repertoires were searched for around 7,300 CMV-associated CDR3 sequences compiled from VDJdb and a published dataset. TCRdb reanalyzed the raw reads on its own, using fastp at Q25 for trimming and MiXCR for clone calling, and kept in-frame beta chains. Rows matching on CDR3 protein sequence are summarized as one entry with the most common DNA and genes. The V and J calls and clone size come from TCRdb's table, not from the authors' own analysis. The sample profile shows under 150,000 distinct CDR3 sequences; approximately 20% of them were found once. The ten largest account for approximately 0.58% of the sample.

Points the paper makes about the study in general: A few larger clonotypes were found in naive repertoires, especially CD8, and these larger clonotypes were possibly memory cells re-expressing CD45RA. TCR abundance followed a power law whose exponent differed between naive and memory subsets but was consistent across the three individuals. RNA-based TCR counts may be influenced by expression changes linked to T cell activation and differentiation. The repertoire findings for the naive and memory subsets could not be validated against a ground truth, as none was available. In both CD4 and CD8 cells, a rise in Gini index and a fall in Shannon and inverse Simpson diversity were observed from naive through CM, EM and EMRA. Following error correction, more than 85% of naive TCR sequences occurred only once, which made naive abundance distributions much steeper than those of memory subsets. Single alpha or beta chain sequences, rather than paired alpha/beta receptors, were used to define clonotypes.

The CDR3 contains 16 residues, cysteine and phenylalanine counted. The entry retains the CDR3 DNA only, 48 bases that are in frame from base 1. According to the germline V gene (reference sequence), CDR1 reads MNHEY and CDR2 reads SMNVEV. V is trimmed back by 4 bases and J by 6 bases, and the junction contains 12 bases that no gene match accounts for. In this sample, this clonotype turned up many times. The antigen it recognizes is unknown. Base-call qualities are not available, and no considerably larger clone is one nucleotide away. Separate amplification of TCR alpha and beta chain libraries was performed from the second PCR step onward. Donor CMV status was determined by IFNgamma production from CD4+ T cells after overnight stimulation of fresh PBMCs with CMV viral lysate. CD4 T cells were positively selected with Miltenyi beads, followed by positive selection of CD8 T cells from the CD4-negative fraction. After staining for CD3, CD4, CD8, CD45RA, CD27 and a live/dead dye, cells were sorted on a BD Aria II into four subsets based on CD45RA and CD27. A few healthy volunteers provided blood, and the blood of each volunteer was split into CD4 and CD8 T cells and then into four differentiation subsets. Around 120 ml of peripheral blood was collected from each donor, and PBMC were isolated by Ficoll-Paque PLUS density-gradient centrifugation. The sorted cells were lysed in RLT buffer, after which RNA was extracted using a Qiagen RNeasy kit and kept at -80 degrees C.

Here the chain combines TRBV27 and TRBJ1-2; 9 nucleotides in the junction match TRBD1. Sample: naive CD8+ T cells from blood. The cell subset or site label, read with the paper, signifies: naive T cells, CD45RA high CD27+. The receptor comes from a human donor in good health. The DNA is as follows: TGTGCCAGCAGTTCCGAAAGGGACAGGGCAAAGGATGGCTACACCTTC. Its translation is CASSSERDRAKDGYTF.